A selection of T cell receptor beta chains follows, all from one sample in a study of cytomegalovirus exposure and HLA in healthy donors. Profiling relied on immunoSEQ multiplex PCR, and the TCRdb table lists in-frame clones only, not all of them. The data contain around 200,000 clones, about 80% of them singletons. Sequenced sample: PBMCs. These receptors were collected from a man younger than 35 in good health and CMV-seronegative. The CDR3 runs from the conserved cysteine through the conserved F or W. The order of the fields is V gene, D gene, CDR3 length, J gene, clone size, CDR3 protein, CDR3 DNA. A D gene is named only where the DNA matches it firmly. Clone size appears in some rows only: once, few, many, or a class for an expanded clone.

v_call: TRBV6-5
d_call: .
cdr3_length: 14
j_call: TRBJ2-1
clone_size: .
cdr3_aa: CASSSGTLDNEQFF
cdr3_nt: TGTGCCAGCAGTTCCGGGACTCTCGACAATGAGCAGTTCTTC

v_call: TRBV19
d_call: .
cdr3_length: 13
j_call: TRBJ2-7
clone_size: .
cdr3_aa: CASRPFSSYEQYF
cdr3_nt: TGTGCCAGTAGACCCTTTAGCTCCTACGAGCAGTACTTC

v_call: TRBV19
d_call: TRBD1
cdr3_length: 13
j_call: TRBJ1-1
clone_size: .
cdr3_aa: CASETGYGREAFF
cdr3_nt: TGTGCCAGTGAGACAGGGTACGGCAGAGAAGCTTTCTTT

v_call: TRBV30
d_call: TRBD1
cdr3_length: 15
j_call: TRBJ1-5
clone_size: .
cdr3_aa: CAWSTPGGLVQPQHF
cdr3_nt: TGTGCCTGGAGTACCCCAGGGGGCCTGGTTCAGCCCCAGCATTTT

v_call: TRBV11-3
d_call: TRBD1
cdr3_length: 17
j_call: TRBJ2-1
clone_size: once
cdr3_aa: CASSPTKTGSSYNEQFF
cdr3_nt: TGTGCCAGCAGCCCCACCAAGACAGGGAGCTCCTACAATGAGCAGTTCTTC

v_call: TRBV5-4
d_call: .
cdr3_length: 13
j_call: TRBJ2-5
clone_size: .
cdr3_aa: CASSLWERETQYF
cdr3_nt: TGTGCCAGCAGCTTATGGGAGCGGGAGACCCAGTACTTC

v_call: TRBV4-3
d_call: TRBD1
cdr3_length: 15
j_call: TRBJ1-6
clone_size: .
cdr3_aa: CASSPGQGNNSPLHF
cdr3_nt: TGCGCCAGCAGCCCGGGACAGGGGAATAATTCACCCCTCCACTTT

v_call: TRBV19
d_call: TRBD1
cdr3_length: 15
j_call: TRBJ1-5
clone_size: .
cdr3_aa: CASSAAGGARQPQHF
cdr3_nt: TGTGCCAGTAGTGCGGCAGGGGGCGCAAGGCAGCCCCAGCATTTT

v_call: TRBV9
d_call: TRBD2
cdr3_length: 15
j_call: TRBJ2-7
clone_size: .
cdr3_aa: CASSSGGTNPYEQYF
cdr3_nt: TGTGCCAGCAGCTCCGGAGGGACTAATCCCTACGAGCAGTACTTC

v_call: TRBV2
d_call: .
cdr3_length: 12
j_call: TRBJ2-7
clone_size: .
cdr3_aa: CASTPGSYEQYF
cdr3_nt: TGTGCCAGCACCCCGGGCTCCTACGAGCAGTACTTC

v_call: TRBV9
d_call: TRBD1
cdr3_length: 16
j_call: TRBJ2-2
clone_size: .
cdr3_aa: CASSRRTGLDTGELFF
cdr3_nt: TGTGCCAGCAGCCGACGGACAGGGCTGGACACCGGGGAGCTGTTTTTT

v_call: TRBV11-2
d_call: .
cdr3_length: 14
j_call: TRBJ1-6
clone_size: .
cdr3_aa: CASSLGTVNSPLHF
cdr3_nt: TGTGCCAGCAGCTTAGGAACAGTGAATTCACCCCTCCACTTT

v_call: TRBV7-9
d_call: .
cdr3_length: 14
j_call: TRBJ2-5
clone_size: .
cdr3_aa: CASSTTGGTGAQYF
cdr3_nt: TGTGCCAGCAGCACTACTGGGGGGACCGGGGCCCAGTACTTC

v_call: TRBV9
d_call: TRBD1
cdr3_length: 14
j_call: TRBJ1-4
clone_size: once
cdr3_aa: CASSVGQGVEKLFF
cdr3_nt: TGTGCCAGCAGCGTAGGACAGGGGGTTGAAAAACTGTTTTTT

v_call: TRBV2
d_call: .
cdr3_length: 12
j_call: TRBJ1-1
clone_size: .
cdr3_aa: CASVTEDTEAFF
cdr3_nt: TGTGCCAGCGTGACAGAAGACACTGAAGCTTTCTTT

v_call: TRBV29-1
d_call: .
cdr3_length: 13
j_call: TRBJ1-2
clone_size: .
cdr3_aa: CSVEVSGIYGYTF
cdr3_nt: TGCAGCGTTGAGGTGTCGGGGATATATGGCTACACCTTC

v_call: TRBV6-1
d_call: TRBD1
cdr3_length: 17
j_call: TRBJ1-2
clone_size: .
cdr3_aa: CASSEAGGTGSIYGYTF
cdr3_nt: TGTGCCAGCAGTGAAGCCGGAGGGACAGGGTCAATCTATGGCTACACCTTC

v_call: TRBV28
d_call: .
cdr3_length: 13
j_call: TRBJ1-2
clone_size: .
cdr3_aa: CASSRDTDYGYTF
cdr3_nt: TGTGCCAGCAGCCGAGACACAGACTATGGCTACACCTTC

v_call: TRBV9
d_call: .
cdr3_length: 16
j_call: TRBJ1-4
clone_size: .
cdr3_aa: CASSGEQGPQNEKLFF
cdr3_nt: TGTGCCAGCAGCGGAGAACAGGGACCTCAGAATGAAAAACTGTTTTTT

v_call: TRBV5-1
d_call: .
cdr3_length: 11
j_call: TRBJ2-1
clone_size: .
cdr3_aa: CASSLVEEQFF
cdr3_nt: TGCGCCAGCAGCTTGGTAGAGGAGCAGTTCTTC

v_call: TRBV5-1
d_call: TRBD1
cdr3_length: 18
j_call: TRBJ2-7
clone_size: .
cdr3_aa: CASSLVPGGEAVTYEQYF
cdr3_nt: TGCGCCAGCAGCTTGGTGCCAGGGGGCGAGGCGGTAACCTACGAGCAGTACTTC

v_call: TRBV30
d_call: TRBD2
cdr3_length: 18
j_call: TRBJ2-6
clone_size: .
cdr3_aa: CAWSVDSGGASGANVLTF
cdr3_nt: TGTGCCTGGAGTGTTGATAGCGGGGGGGCCTCTGGGGCCAACGTCCTGACTTTC

v_call: TRBV5-1
d_call: TRBD1
cdr3_length: 15
j_call: TRBJ2-7
clone_size: .
cdr3_aa: CASSLASTGGYEQYF
cdr3_nt: TGCGCCAGCAGCTTGGCCTCGACAGGGGGCTACGAGCAGTACTTC

v_call: TRBV6-5
d_call: TRBD1
cdr3_length: 14
j_call: TRBJ2-1
clone_size: .
cdr3_aa: CASKWGQAYNEQFF
cdr3_nt: TGTGCCAGCAAGTGGGGACAGGCCTACAATGAGCAGTTCTTC

v_call: TRBV9
d_call: .
cdr3_length: 17
j_call: TRBJ2-2
clone_size: .
cdr3_aa: CASSAEGAGSNTGELFF
cdr3_nt: TGTGCCAGCAGCGCTGAGGGGGCGGGATCGAACACCGGGGAGCTGTTTTTT

v_call: TRBV5-1
d_call: TRBD1
cdr3_length: 17
j_call: TRBJ2-3
clone_size: .
cdr3_aa: CASSLRTGTVRTDTQYF
cdr3_nt: TGCGCCAGCAGCCTCCGTACCGGGACAGTACGCACAGATACGCAGTATTTT

v_call: TRBV11-2
d_call: TRBD1
cdr3_length: 15
j_call: TRBJ1-2
clone_size: .
cdr3_aa: CASSLAPGQGAGYTF
cdr3_nt: TGTGCCAGCAGCTTAGCCCCGGGACAGGGGGCTGGCTACACCTTC

v_call: TRBV30
d_call: .
cdr3_length: 13
j_call: TRBJ2-7
clone_size: .
cdr3_aa: CAGLGARLYEQYF
cdr3_nt: TGTGCCGGATTGGGGGCGCGACTCTACGAGCAGTACTTC

v_call: TRBV5-4
d_call: TRBD1
cdr3_length: 15
j_call: TRBJ2-7
clone_size: .
cdr3_aa: CASSSAGTGENEQYF
cdr3_nt: TGTGCCAGCAGCTCCGCCGGGACAGGGGAAAACGAGCAGTACTTC

v_call: TRBV10-3
d_call: TRBD2
cdr3_length: 16
j_call: TRBJ2-1
clone_size: .
cdr3_aa: CAISEGGLAAYNEQFF
cdr3_nt: TGTGCCATCAGTGAGGGGGGACTAGCGGCTTACAATGAGCAGTTCTTC

v_call: TRBV6-6
d_call: TRBD1
cdr3_length: 16
j_call: TRBJ2-4
clone_size: .
cdr3_aa: CASSKSTGGLKNIQYF
cdr3_nt: TGTGCCAGCAGCAAAAGTACAGGGGGCTTGAAAAACATTCAGTACTTC

v_call: TRBV28
d_call: .
cdr3_length: 12
j_call: TRBJ1-1
clone_size: .
cdr3_aa: CASSLGDSEAFF
cdr3_nt: TGTGCCAGCAGTTTAGGAGATTCTGAAGCTTTCTTT

v_call: TRBV7-9
d_call: .
cdr3_length: 11
j_call: TRBJ2-7
clone_size: .
cdr3_aa: CASSSQGEQYF
cdr3_nt: TGTGCCAGCAGCTCCCAGGGGGAGCAGTACTTC

v_call: TRBV11-3
d_call: .
cdr3_length: 15
j_call: TRBJ1-1
clone_size: .
cdr3_aa: CASSFGMSLNTEAFF
cdr3_nt: TGTGCCAGCAGCTTCGGTATGTCTTTGAACACTGAAGCTTTCTTT

v_call: TRBV5-6
d_call: .
cdr3_length: 15
j_call: TRBJ1-1
clone_size: .
cdr3_aa: CASSLEGHMNTEAFF
cdr3_nt: TGTGCCAGCAGCTTGGAGGGGCATATGAACACTGAAGCTTTCTTT

v_call: TRBV28
d_call: TRBD2
cdr3_length: 16
j_call: TRBJ2-1
clone_size: .
cdr3_aa: CASTPNLAGSYNEQFF
cdr3_nt: TGTGCCAGCACCCCCAACCTAGCGGGCTCCTACAATGAGCAGTTCTTC

v_call: TRBV15
d_call: TRBD1
cdr3_length: 16
j_call: TRBJ1-2
clone_size: .
cdr3_aa: CATSRWDRASNYGYTF
cdr3_nt: TGTGCCACCAGCAGATGGGACAGAGCGAGTAACTATGGCTACACCTTC

v_call: TRBV28
d_call: .
cdr3_length: 13
j_call: TRBJ2-7
clone_size: .
cdr3_aa: CASSPRLPYEQYF
cdr3_nt: TGTGCCAGCAGTCCACGACTCCCCTACGAGCAGTACTTC

v_call: TRBV30
d_call: .
cdr3_length: 14
j_call: TRBJ2-1
clone_size: .
cdr3_aa: CAWSSVRSYNEQFF
cdr3_nt: TGTGCCTGGAGTTCGGTTCGGTCCTACAATGAGCAGTTCTTC

v_call: TRBV29-1
d_call: .
cdr3_length: 15
j_call: TRBJ1-4
clone_size: .
cdr3_aa: CSVGERSATNEKLFF
cdr3_nt: TGCAGCGTTGGTGAGAGGAGTGCAACTAATGAAAAACTGTTTTTT

v_call: TRBV7-7
d_call: .
cdr3_length: 18
j_call: TRBJ2-5
clone_size: .
cdr3_aa: CASSLGRFGGEAQETQYF
cdr3_nt: TGTGCTAGCAGCTTAGGCAGGTTCGGCGGGGAGGCTCAAGAGACCCAGTACTTC

v_call: TRBV7-6
d_call: .
cdr3_length: 13
j_call: TRBJ1-1
clone_size: .
cdr3_aa: CASSLDQITEAFF
cdr3_nt: TGTGCCAGCAGCTTAGATCAAATCACTGAAGCTTTCTTT

v_call: TRBV29-1
d_call: TRBD2
cdr3_length: 17
j_call: TRBJ2-3
clone_size: .
cdr3_aa: CSVVRTSGGGRTDTQYF
cdr3_nt: TGCAGCGTTGTCAGGACTAGCGGGGGGGGCCGCACAGATACGCAGTATTTT

v_call: TRBV4-2
d_call: TRBD1
cdr3_length: 17
j_call: TRBJ2-3
clone_size: once
cdr3_aa: CASSQKSGTGPTDTQYF
cdr3_nt: TGTGCCAGCAGCCAAAAGTCCGGGACAGGACCCACAGATACGCAGTATTTT

v_call: TRBV4-1
d_call: .
cdr3_length: 15
j_call: TRBJ2-6
clone_size: .
cdr3_aa: CASSHSFLGANVLTF
cdr3_nt: TGCGCCAGCAGCCACTCTTTTCTGGGGGCCAACGTCCTGACTTTC

v_call: TRBV9
d_call: TRBD2
cdr3_length: 18
j_call: TRBJ2-1
clone_size: .
cdr3_aa: CASSLRLAGGTPYNEQFF
cdr3_nt: TGTGCCAGCAGCCTACGACTAGCGGGAGGCACCCCCTACAATGAGCAGTTCTTC

v_call: TRBV6-6
d_call: TRBD1
cdr3_length: 13
j_call: TRBJ1-2
clone_size: once
cdr3_aa: CAGTGDGDYGYTF
cdr3_nt: TGTGCCGGAACAGGGGATGGAGACTATGGCTACACCTTC